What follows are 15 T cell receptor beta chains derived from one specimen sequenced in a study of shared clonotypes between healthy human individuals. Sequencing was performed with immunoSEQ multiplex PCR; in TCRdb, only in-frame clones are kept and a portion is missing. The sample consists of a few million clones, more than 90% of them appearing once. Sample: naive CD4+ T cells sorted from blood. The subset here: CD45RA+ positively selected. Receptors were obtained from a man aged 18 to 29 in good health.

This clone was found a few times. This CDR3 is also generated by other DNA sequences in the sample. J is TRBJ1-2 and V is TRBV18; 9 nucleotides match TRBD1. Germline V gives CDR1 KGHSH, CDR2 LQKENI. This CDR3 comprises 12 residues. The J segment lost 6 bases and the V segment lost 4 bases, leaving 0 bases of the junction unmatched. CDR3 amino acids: CASSRDRDGYTF. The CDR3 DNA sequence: TGTGCCAGCTCACGGGACAGGGATGGCTACACCTTC. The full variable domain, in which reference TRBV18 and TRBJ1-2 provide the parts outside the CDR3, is NAGVMQNPRHLVRRRGQEARLRCSPMKGHSHVYWYRQLPEEGLKFMVYLQKENIIDESGMPKERFSAEFPKEGPSILRIQQVVRGDSAAYFCASSRDRDGYTFGSGTRLTVV.

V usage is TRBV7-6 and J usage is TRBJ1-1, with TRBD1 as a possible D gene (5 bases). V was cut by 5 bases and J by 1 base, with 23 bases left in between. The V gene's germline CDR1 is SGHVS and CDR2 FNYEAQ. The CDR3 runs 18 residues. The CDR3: CASSPTAGRRRRNTEAFF. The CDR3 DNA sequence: TGTGCCAGCAGCCCCACCGCGGGACGCAGGAGGAGGAACACTGAAGCTTTCTTT.

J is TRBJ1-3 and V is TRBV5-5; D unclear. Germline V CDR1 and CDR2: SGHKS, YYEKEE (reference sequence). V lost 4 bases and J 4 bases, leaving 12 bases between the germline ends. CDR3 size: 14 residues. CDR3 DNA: TGTGCCAGCAGCCCTAACATATTGGGAAACACCATATATTTT. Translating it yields CASSPNILGNTIYF.

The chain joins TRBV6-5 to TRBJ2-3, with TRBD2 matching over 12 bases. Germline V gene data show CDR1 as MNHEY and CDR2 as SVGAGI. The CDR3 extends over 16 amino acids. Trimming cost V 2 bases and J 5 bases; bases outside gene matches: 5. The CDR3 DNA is TGTGCCAGCAGTTACACGCTAGCGGGGGGGCGAGATACGCAGTATTTT. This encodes CASSYTLAGGRDTQYF.

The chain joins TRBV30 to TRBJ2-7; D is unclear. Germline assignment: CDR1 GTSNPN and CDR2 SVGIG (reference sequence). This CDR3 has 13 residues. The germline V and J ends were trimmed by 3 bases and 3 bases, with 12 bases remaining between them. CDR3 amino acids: CAWRALTHYEQYF. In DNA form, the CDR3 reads TGTGCCTGGAGAGCTTTGACCCACTACGAGCAGTACTTC.

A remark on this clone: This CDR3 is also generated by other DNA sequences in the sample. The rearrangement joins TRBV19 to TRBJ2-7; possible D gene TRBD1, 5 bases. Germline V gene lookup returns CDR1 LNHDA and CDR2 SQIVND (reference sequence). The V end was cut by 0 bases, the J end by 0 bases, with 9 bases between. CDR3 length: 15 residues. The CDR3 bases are TGTGCCAGTAGTATAGAAGCAGGGTTCTCCTACGAGCAGTACTTC. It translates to CASSIEAGFSYEQYF.

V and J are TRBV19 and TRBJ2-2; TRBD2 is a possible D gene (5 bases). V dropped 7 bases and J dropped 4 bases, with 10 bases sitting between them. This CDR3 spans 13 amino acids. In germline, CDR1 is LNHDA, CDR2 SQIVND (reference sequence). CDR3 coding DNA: TGTGCCAGTACCGGACTTCTCACCGGGGAGCTGTTTTTT. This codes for CASTGLLTGELFF.

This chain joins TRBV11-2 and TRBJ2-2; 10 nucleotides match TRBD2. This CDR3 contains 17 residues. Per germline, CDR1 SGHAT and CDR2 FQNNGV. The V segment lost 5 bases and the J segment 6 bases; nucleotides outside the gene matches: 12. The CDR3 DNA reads TGTGCCAGCAGCCCTAGTCGGACTAGCGGTCCGGCCGGGGAGCTGTTTTTT. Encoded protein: CASSPSRTSGPAGELFF.

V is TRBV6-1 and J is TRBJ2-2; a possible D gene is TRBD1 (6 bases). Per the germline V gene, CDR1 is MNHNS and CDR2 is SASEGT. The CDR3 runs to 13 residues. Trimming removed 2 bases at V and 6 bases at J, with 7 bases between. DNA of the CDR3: TGTGCCAGCAGTGAACAGGGGTCCGGGGAGCTGTTTTTT. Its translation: CASSEQGSGELFF.

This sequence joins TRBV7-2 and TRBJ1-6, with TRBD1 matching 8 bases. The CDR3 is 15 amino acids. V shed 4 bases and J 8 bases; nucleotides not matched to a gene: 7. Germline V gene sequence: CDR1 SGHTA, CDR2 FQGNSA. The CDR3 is CASSSRQGTHSPLHF. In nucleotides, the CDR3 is TGTGCCAGCAGCTCCCGACAGGGGACACATTCACCCCTCCACTTT.

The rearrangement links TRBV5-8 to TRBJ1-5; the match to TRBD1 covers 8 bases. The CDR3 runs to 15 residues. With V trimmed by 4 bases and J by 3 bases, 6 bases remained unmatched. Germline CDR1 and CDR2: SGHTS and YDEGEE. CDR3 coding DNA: TGTGCCAGCAGCCTCCCGGACAGGGCCAATCAGCCCCAGCATTTT. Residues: CASSLPDRANQPQHF.

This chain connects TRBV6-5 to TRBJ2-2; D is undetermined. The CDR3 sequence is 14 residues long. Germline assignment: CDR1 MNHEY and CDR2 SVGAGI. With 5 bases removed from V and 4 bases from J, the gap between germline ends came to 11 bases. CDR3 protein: CASSRTLSTGELFF. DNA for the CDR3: TGTGCCAGCAGTCGGACCTTGAGCACCGGGGAGCTGTTTTTT.

For the CDR3, the DNA is TGTGCCACCAGCAGAGAGGACAAATGGCGGAATAGCAATCAGCCCCAGCATTTT. This codes for CATSREDKWRNSNQPQHF. The chain carries TRBV15 and TRBJ1-5, with D possibly TRBD1 on 5 matching bases. V lost 0 bases, J lost 0 bases, and 15 bases lay in between. The germline gives CDR1 LNHNV, CDR2 YYDKDF (reference sequence). The CDR3 sequence is 18 residues long.

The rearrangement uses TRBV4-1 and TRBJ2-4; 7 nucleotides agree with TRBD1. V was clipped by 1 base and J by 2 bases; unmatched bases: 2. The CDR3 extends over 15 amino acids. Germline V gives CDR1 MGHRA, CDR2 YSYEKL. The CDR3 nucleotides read TGCGCCAGCAGCCAAGGGGGACAGTCCAAAAACATTCAGTACTTC. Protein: CASSQGGQSKNIQYF.

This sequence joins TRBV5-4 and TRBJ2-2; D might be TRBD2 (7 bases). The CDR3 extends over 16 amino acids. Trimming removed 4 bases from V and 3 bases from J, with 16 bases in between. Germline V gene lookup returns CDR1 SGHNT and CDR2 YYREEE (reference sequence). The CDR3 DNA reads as TGTGCCAGCAGCCCGCTAGGGGGGGGGTACACCGGGGAGCTGTTTTTT. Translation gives CASSPLGGGYTGELFF.